The clone carrying this T cell receptor (beta chain) was seen ten or more times. The data were taken from a study of spatial heterogeneity in lung cancer. TCRdb redid the calling of the 5' RACE reads with MiXCR, one entry per CDR3 protein. Among about 14,000 distinct CDR3 sequences listed, around a tenth were seen once. Trimming cost V 6 bases and J 0 bases, with 9 bases left between them. The CDR3 sequence is 14 residues long. Germline CDR1 is SEHNR and CDR2 is FQNEAQ (reference sequence). Time point denoted: sample taken at primary tumor resection. Whole RNA came from tumor, nontumor lung or frozen PBMC and was sequenced without being sorted.

This chain links TRBV7-9 with TRBJ1-5; D not resolved. The sequence was collected from a male donor with early-stage non-small cell lung cancer. This specimen was PBMCs, taken at surgery. CDR3 nucleotides: TGTGCCAGCAGTAAAGAAAATAGCAATCAGCCCCAGCATTTT. Its translation is CASSKENSNQPQHF.